This T cell receptor beta chain was recorded in a study of regulatory and conventional T cells in RAG deficiency. Study outcomes and limitations: Shorter CDR3s in all patient subsets; >90% Treg-Tconv overlap in Omenn.

With regard to this clone: The antigen is unknown.

TCRdb's table, derived via immunoSEQ multiplex PCR, lists solely in-frame clones and lacks some. Seen here are some 30,000 clones, roughly 96% observed once, and the top ten hold 0.35%. Germline trimming cut 5 bases from V and 4 bases from J; bases unmatched to any gene: 11. The CDR3 extends over 16 amino acids. Germline CDR1 SGHAT, CDR2 FQNNGV. Blood CD4+ CD25-low CD127-high conventional T cells supplied the genomic DNA template. These records were also assigned to another study, of regulatory T cells. That source reports: Primers: 52 TRBV forward and 13 TRBJ reverse. Patient repertoires had restricted TRB V-J pairs and skewed V and J usage, most in Tregs.

The sequenced material came from CD25- CD4+ T cells sorted from blood. This receptor was identified in a human donor in good health. V is TRBV11-2 and J is TRBJ1-5, with 7 bases fitting TRBD1. The CDR3 coding sequence is TGTGCCAGCAGCCCCGACAGGGCCTTGAAGAATCAGCCCCAGCATTTT. This codes for CASSPDRALKNQPQHF.